A single sample gave rise to the 17 T cell receptor beta chains below, sequenced in a study of T cell responses to AZD1222 COVID-19 vaccine. Clones were sequenced by immunoSEQ multiplex PCR, and TCRdb holds only the in-frame ones, with some missing. The data hold 150,000 to 200,000 clones, with 85% to 95% observed a single time. Sequenced material: peripheral blood, taken on day 0 of AZD1222 vaccination. These TCRs come from an adult in good health.

This chain links TRBV30 with TRBJ1-5, with D perhaps TRBD1 (5 bases). The CDR3 runs to 15 residues. CDR1 is GTSNPN and CDR2 is SVGIG in the germline V gene (reference sequence). V was trimmed by 0 bases and J by 1 base, leaving 10 bases between them. CDR3 sequence (DNA): TGTGCCTGGAGTGTACAAGGGGAGAGCAATCAGCCCCAGCATTTT. Translation: CAWSVQGESNQPQHF.

This clone was seen more than once but under ten times. The rearrangement uses TRBV2 and TRBJ1-6; D is unclear. The germline V gene encodes CDR1 SNHLY and CDR2 FYNNEI. Trimming stripped 8 bases from V and 0 bases from J, with 8 bases between. This CDR3 contains 14 residues. CDR3 loop: CASCWDSYNSPLHF. The CDR3, as DNA: TGTGCCAGCTGCTGGGACTCCTATAATTCACCCCTCCACTTT.

The chain uses TRBV4-1 and TRBJ1-2; D unresolved. With 2 bases removed from V and 0 bases from J, the gap between germline ends came to 16 bases. Germline lookup yields CDR1 MGHRA and CDR2 YSYEKL. CDR3 length: 17 residues. The CDR3 reads CASSQRSGRQANYGYTF. CDR3 DNA sequence: TGCGCCAGCAGCCAACGTTCGGGCAGGCAAGCTAACTATGGCTACACCTTC.

The chain is built from TRBV5-4 and TRBJ2-1; tentatively, D is TRBD1 or TRBD2 (5 bases each). V shed 3 bases and J shed 8 bases, with 9 bases lying between them. The length of the CDR3 is 12 residues. Germline CDR1 is SGHNT and CDR2 is YYREEE (reference sequence). The CDR3 here is CASSSGTYEQFF. The CDR3, as DNA: TGTGCCAGCAGCTCCGGGACCTATGAGCAGTTCTTC.

This sequence joins TRBV11-2 and TRBJ2-7, with unresolved D. The CDR3 has 12 residues. The V end lost 2 bases, the J end lost 2 bases, and 4 bases lay between the germline ends. Germline V lookup: CDR1 SGHAT, CDR2 FQNNGV. This CDR3 reads CASSLNAYEQYF. In DNA form, the CDR3 reads TGTGCCAGCAGCTTAAACGCCTACGAGCAGTACTTC.

The rearrangement uses TRBV30 and TRBJ2-7; possibly TRBD2 for D (6 bases). This CDR3 contains 13 residues. The V end was cut by 6 bases, the J end by 1 base, with 13 bases between. From germline, CDR1 is GTSNPN and CDR2 SVGIG (reference sequence). The CDR3 sequence: CACGGSLSYEQYF. CDR3 in DNA: TGTGCCTGTGGGGGGTCGCTATCCTACGAGCAGTACTTC.

Here the CDR3 reads CASSIGTGGGETQYF. DNA for the CDR3: TGTGCCAGTAGTATTGGGACAGGGGGTGGCGAGACCCAGTACTTC. The rearrangement links TRBV19 to TRBJ2-5, with 11 positions matching TRBD1. CDR1 is LNHDA, CDR2 SQIVND, per germline (reference sequence). The CDR3 has 15 residues. The trim removed 3 bases at V and 5 bases at J, leaving 5 bases unmatched.

V usage is TRBV30 and J usage is TRBJ1-2; 8 bases agree with TRBD1. CDR1 is GTSNPN and CDR2 is SVGIG in the germline V gene (reference sequence). This CDR3 is 12 amino acids long. V trimming: 3 bases; J trimming: 9 bases; junction bases outside the gene matches: 6. CDR3 amino acids: CAWSGQGLSYTF. The DNA for the CDR3 is TGTGCCTGGAGCGGACAGGGTTTGAGCTACACCTTC.

The gene calls are TRBV4-3 and TRBJ1-2; no firm D call. V dropped 4 bases and J dropped 3 bases, with 21 bases sitting between them. The germline CDR1 and CDR2 sequences are LGHNA and YSLEER. This CDR3 has 17 amino acids. The CDR3 sequence is CASSPAFLGVGYYGYTF. The CDR3, as DNA: TGCGCCAGCAGCCCAGCTTTTCTCGGTGTGGGGTACTATGGCTACACCTTC.

The CDR3 spells CATSPGRSSPLHF. Here the CDR3 DNA reads TGTGCCACCAGCCCAGGGAGAAGTTCACCCCTCCACTTT. The chain carries TRBV15 and TRBJ1-6, with D possibly being TRBD1 (5 bases). Germline-derived CDR1 and CDR2 are LNHNV and YYDKDF (reference sequence). V was cut by 5 bases and J by 9 bases, with 11 bases left in between. This CDR3 comprises 13 residues.

The genes are TRBV5-1 and TRBJ1-2; D is ambiguous. CDR1 is SGHRS and CDR2 is YFSETQ in the germline V gene. Between the trimmed V and J ends, which lost 0 bases and 6 bases, there was a span of 12 bases. The CDR3 is made up of 14 amino acids. The CDR3 spells CASSLATTRNGYTF. The CDR3 bases are TGCGCCAGCAGCTTGGCGACGACGAGAAATGGCTACACCTTC.

The chain is built from TRBV10-3 and TRBJ2-7; tentative D call: TRBD2 (6 bases). Germline CDR1 is ENHRY and CDR2 is SYGVKD. The CDR3 has 15 amino acids. V lost 0 bases, J lost 0 bases, and 9 bases lay in between. Here the CDR3 reads CAISESTSGSYEQYF. For the CDR3, the DNA is TGTGCCATCAGTGAGTCGACTAGTGGCTCCTACGAGCAGTACTTC.

The rearrangement links TRBV6-1 to TRBJ2-2; D uncertain. The V gene's germline CDR1 is MNHNS and CDR2 SASEGT. V was cut by 5 bases and J by 0 bases, with 4 bases left in between. This CDR3 comprises 13 residues. CDR3 residues: CASSSANTGELFF. CDR3 sequence (DNA): TGTGCCAGCAGTTCTGCGAACACCGGGGAGCTGTTTTTT.

This chain joins TRBV27 and TRBJ1-2; no clear D gene. The V end was cut by 2 bases, the J end by 1 base, with 11 bases between. Germline V gene lookup returns CDR1 MNHEY and CDR2 SMNVEV (reference sequence). CDR3 length equals 15 residues. CDR3 sequence (DNA): TGTGCCAGCAGTTTAATCGGCAGTTATAACTATGGCTACACCTTC. It codes for CASSLIGSYNYGYTF.

Regarding this clone: This specimen includes other DNA sequences encoding the same CDR3. This chain uses TRBV5-1 with TRBJ1-6, with D tentatively TRBD1 (5 bases). The CDR3 has 15 amino acids. Trimming took off 0 bases at V and 9 bases at J, with 13 bases between the two ends. Germline V gene lookup returns CDR1 SGHRS and CDR2 YFSETQ. As DNA, the CDR3 is TGCGCCAGCAGCTTGGAGGCAGGCGGGGGTTCACCCCTCCACTTT. Translation gives CASSLEAGGGSPLHF.

The chain joins TRBV6-5 to TRBJ1-2; 7 nucleotides agree with TRBD1. The CDR3 is 16 residues long. V gave up 2 bases and J gave up 8 bases; unmatched junction bases: 14. Per the germline V gene, CDR1 is MNHEY and CDR2 is SVGAGI. The chain's CDR3 is CASSYDLGTDFRGYTF. The CDR3 bases are TGTGCCAGCAGTTACGACCTCGGGACAGACTTTAGGGGCTACACCTTC.

The genes are TRBV2 and TRBJ2-5; 7 positions match TRBD1. Trimming removed 7 bases from V and 1 base from J; junction bases left unmatched: 3. Looked up from germline, CDR1 is SNHLY and CDR2 is FYNNEI. The CDR3 consists of 13 residues. CDR3 bases: TGTGCCAGCAACAGGGGCAGCCAAGAGACCCAGTACTTC. Translation gives CASNRGSQETQYF.